The 16 T cell receptor beta chains below were found in one sample sequenced in a study of T cell repertoires in cytomegalovirus infection. Each CDR3 protein is one row after TCRdb ran MiXCR on the reads. The data contain hundreds of thousands of distinct CDR3 sequences, around 11% of them singletons. The sequenced sample was PBMCs. The receptors stem from a human donor in good health (CMV status not recorded). Some clones in this sample may be carry-over from other donors' samples.

The chain couples TRBV27 to TRBJ1-2, with TRBD1 matching 7 bases. The CDR3 is made up of 14 amino acids. V lost 1 base to trimming and J lost 6 bases; unmatched junction nucleotides: 5. The germline CDR1 and CDR2 sequences are MNHEY and SMNVEV (reference sequence). CDR3 in DNA: TGTGCCAGCAGTTTATGGGCAGGGGGAGATGGCTACACCTTC. Amino acids: CASSLWAGGDGYTF.

The sample holds many counts of this clonotype. This chain uses TRBV10-2 with TRBJ2-2, with 8 bases that match TRBD2. The germline CDR1 and CDR2 sequences are WSHSY and SAAADI. V was pared by 11 bases and J by 5 bases, with 13 bases of the junction left unmatched. This CDR3 region has 15 residues. Here the CDR3 DNA reads TGCGCCTCCCACCCCCGGGAGGGATATACCGGGGAGCTGTTTTTT. Protein product: CASHPREGYTGELFF.

This clonotype appeared many times. V and J are TRBV12-3 or TRBV12-4 and TRBJ1-2, with a weak D call TRBD1 (5 bases). The CDR3 extends over 13 amino acids. The V and J ends lost 4 bases and 3 bases respectively, with 9 bases between them. The CDR3 DNA sequence: TGTGCCAGCAGTTCCGACAGCTACTATGGCTACACCTTC. This codes for CASSSDSYYGYTF.

This clonotype was detected many times. This chain joins TRBV19 and TRBJ1-3, with D perhaps matching TRBD1 (5 bases). Trimming took off 7 bases at V and 0 bases at J, with 7 bases between the two ends. Germline CDR1 is LNHDA and CDR2 is SQIVND (reference sequence). CDR3 size: 13 residues. The CDR3 sequence is CASIRDSGNTIYF. The CDR3 DNA is TGTGCCAGTATCAGGGACTCTGGAAACACCATATATTTT.

The sample holds many counts of this clonotype. V is TRBV5-5 and J is TRBJ2-7; perhaps TRBD1 as D (5 bases). The CDR3 loop spans 17 amino acids. Per germline, CDR1 SGHKS and CDR2 YYEKEE (reference sequence). V lost 0 bases and J 2 bases, leaving 18 bases between the germline ends. CDR3 sequence reads: CASSLGTLKSKTYEQYF. The DNA of the CDR3 is TGTGCCAGCAGCTTGGGGACACTAAAATCCAAAACCTACGAGCAGTACTTC.

This clonotype was picked up many times. V is TRBV12-3 or TRBV12-4 and J is TRBJ1-4; 8 nucleotides align to TRBD1. V was clipped by 6 bases and J by 4 bases; unmatched bases: 4. This CDR3 is 14 amino acids long. The chain's CDR3 is CASSLGQVNEKLFF. The DNA for the CDR3 is TGTGCCAGCAGCCTGGGACAGGTTAATGAAAAACTGTTTTTT.

This clonotype occurred many times. The chain couples TRBV7-9 to TRBJ1-1; TRBD1 is a possible D gene (6 bases). Trimming shortened V by 4 bases and J by 6 bases, and 18 bases separated the two germline ends. In germline, CDR1 is SEHNR, CDR2 FQNEAQ (reference sequence). The CDR3 is made up of 15 amino acids. CDR3 residues: CASSSLSMGASEAFF. The CDR3 nucleotides read TGTGCCAGCAGCTCTCTTTCCATGGGGGCCTCTGAAGCTTTCTTT.

This clonotype has at least ten counts. This chain links TRBV6-4 with TRBJ1-1; D possibly corresponds to TRBD1 (5 bases). This CDR3 has 14 amino acids. Trimming removed 6 bases at V and 3 bases at J, with 14 bases between. The germline V gene encodes CDR1 MRHNA and CDR2 SNTAGT. CDR3 protein: CASRRDPDDTEAFF. In nucleotides, the CDR3 is TGTGCCAGCAGGCGGGACCCGGACGACACTGAAGCTTTCTTT.

The sample holds many counts of this clonotype. J is TRBJ2-1 and V is TRBV5-4; 11 nucleotides match TRBD2. This CDR3 region has 17 residues. V shed 3 bases, J shed 3 bases, and the junction held 8 bases outside the gene matches. The germline V gene has CDR1 SGHNT and CDR2 YYREEE (reference sequence). In DNA form, the CDR3 reads TGTGCCAGCAGCTGGATTAGCGGGGGGGCCTACTACAATGAGCAGTTCTTC. It codes for CASSWISGGAYYNEQFF.

This clonotype was picked up many times. In DNA, the CDR3 is TGCGCCAGCAGGACAGGGGGCAATTGGAACACTGAAGCTTTCTTT. Residues: CASRTGGNWNTEAFF. The chain recombines TRBV5-1 with TRBJ1-1; TRBD1 agrees at 10 bases. V lost 5 bases and J lost 1; bases outside the gene matches: 5. Per the germline V gene, CDR1 is SGHRS and CDR2 is YFSETQ. The CDR3 is 15 residues long. Supplemented by reference TRBV5-1 and TRBJ1-1, the full variable domain reads KAGVTQTPRYLIKTRGQQVTLSCSPISGHRSVSWYQQTPGQGLQFLFEYFSETQRNKGNFPGRFSGRQFSNSRSEMNVSTLELGDSALYLCASRTGGNWNTEAFFGQGTRLTVV.

This clonotype showed up many times. The chain couples TRBV6-1 to TRBJ2-5; D possibly corresponds to TRBD2 (6 bases). This CDR3 is built from 14 residues. V was shortened by 6 bases and J by 5 bases, with 16 bases between the two germline ends. Per germline, CDR1 MNHNS and CDR2 SASEGT. CDR3 protein: CASSLTGGRETQYF. CDR3 coding DNA: TGTGCCAGCAGCCTTACCGGGGGTCGGGAGACCCAGTACTTC.

This clonotype was found a few times. The chain has TRBV20-1 and TRBJ1-2; no reliable D call. Germline-derived CDR1 and CDR2 are DFQATT and SNEGSKA (reference sequence). V lost 0 bases, J lost 4 bases, and 3 bases lay in between. The CDR3 runs to 11 residues. The DNA of the CDR3 is TGCAGTGCTAGAGAAAGCTATGGCTACACCTTC. Its translation is CSARESYGYTF.

There are many counts of this clonotype. This chain's CDR3 is CASSFGTSGMGETQYF. The DNA for the CDR3 is TGTGCCAGCAGCTTCGGGACTAGCGGGATGGGAGAGACCCAGTACTTC. This rearrangement joins TRBV7-3 to TRBJ2-5; 13 bases match TRBD2. V shed 3 bases and J 4 bases; nucleotides not matched to a gene: 5. The CDR3 sequence is 16 residues long. Germline CDR1 and CDR2: SGHTA and FQGTGA.

This clonotype was counted many times. The gene calls are TRBV7-2 and TRBJ1-1, with no clear D. There are 15 residues in the CDR3. Germline V gives CDR1 SGHTA, CDR2 FQGNSA. The V and J ends lost 3 bases and 5 bases respectively, with 16 bases between them. As DNA, the CDR3 is TGTGCCAGCAGCTTTTCCGGCAGAACGGGGACTGAAGCTTTCTTT. Amino acids: CASSFSGRTGTEAFF.

The sample holds many counts of this clonotype. This chain connects TRBV29-1 to TRBJ1-2, with D tentatively TRBD1 (5 bases). Germline assignment: CDR1 SQVTM and CDR2 ANQGSEA. The CDR3 is 15 residues long. Trimming shortened V by 0 bases and J by 4 bases, and 15 bases separated the two germline ends. Here the CDR3 DNA reads TGCAGCGTTGAAGATAAAGTAGGGACGGGCTATGGCTACACCTTC. Amino acid sequence: CSVEDKVGTGYGYTF.

The J gene is TRBJ1-1, the V gene TRBV19, with a possible D match to TRBD1 (5 bases). The germline V gene has CDR1 LNHDA and CDR2 SQIVND (reference sequence). Between the trimmed V and J ends, which lost 1 base and 0 bases, there was a span of 9 bases. The CDR3 has 15 amino acids. CDR3 residues: CASSIAAGMNTEAFF. In nucleotides, the CDR3 is TGTGCCAGTAGTATAGCGGCAGGGATGAACACTGAAGCTTTCTTT. The full variable domain, its missing parts supplied by reference TRBV19 and TRBJ1-1, is DGGITQSPKYLFRKEGQNVTLSCEQNLNHDAMYWYRQDPGQGLRLIYYSQIVNDFQKGDIAEGYSVSREKKESFPLTVTSAQKNPTAFYLCASSIAAGMNTEAFFGQGTRLTVV.